Below are 25 T cell receptor beta chains sequenced from a single sample in a study of early T cells in non-severe SARS-CoV-2 infection. TCRdb re-called the 5' RACE reads through MiXCR, storing one row per CDR3 protein. The sample includes tens of thousands of distinct CDR3 sequences, roughly 13% of them seen just once. Sequencing was carried out using whole blood. Receptors were obtained from an adult who was a healthcare worker with PCR-confirmed SARS-CoV-2 infection or an uninfected control (not recorded which).

The J gene is TRBJ2-1, the V gene TRBV6-2 or TRBV6-3; 7 bases match TRBD2. The CDR3 contains 14 residues. Losses at the gene ends were 2 bases for V and 2 bases for J; bases not matched to a gene: 0. Germline values: CDR1 MNHEY, CDR2 SVGEGT. CDR3 DNA sequence: TGTGCCAGCAGTTACCGGGGGGCCTACAATGAGCAGTTCTTC. This codes for CASSYRGAYNEQFF.

This clonotype was counted many times. This sequence joins TRBV4-1 and TRBJ2-1; 11 nucleotides match TRBD2. Germline V gene sequence: CDR1 MGHRA, CDR2 YSYEKL. V gave up 4 bases and J gave up 10 bases; unmatched junction bases: 3. The CDR3 loop spans 13 amino acids. The CDR3, as DNA: TGCGCCAGCAGCCCCCGGACTAGCGGGGAGCAGTTCTTC. It specifies CASSPRTSGEQFF.

This clonotype was seen at least ten times. The J gene is TRBJ2-2, the V gene TRBV7-9; D is undetermined. The V and J ends lost 5 bases and 1 base respectively, with 11 bases between them. This CDR3 region has 15 residues. Germline CDR1 is SEHNR and CDR2 is FQNEAQ (reference sequence). The CDR3 region has the DNA TGTGCCAGCAGCACCGGGCCGGGGAACACCGGGGAGCTGTTTTTT. The encoded protein is CASSTGPGNTGELFF.

This clonotype showed up many times. The chain combines TRBV10-3 with TRBJ1-2; no firm D call. Germline V lookup: CDR1 ENHRY, CDR2 SYGVKD. Trimming removed 3 bases at V and 8 bases at J, with 10 bases between. The CDR3 spans 12 residues. CDR3 nucleotide sequence: TGTGCCATCAGTGAAGACGTTGGGGGCTACACCTTC. This gives the protein CAISEDVGGYTF.

A few counts support this clonotype. The gene calls are TRBV5-1 and TRBJ1-1; 9 bases fit TRBD1. J gave up 4 bases and V 0 bases, and 4 bases lay outside the gene matches. Germline-derived CDR1 and CDR2 are SGHRS and YFSETQ. The CDR3 contains 15 residues. CDR3 nucleotide sequence: TGCGCCAGCAGCTTGGGACACAGGGGGCTCACTGAAGCTTTCTTT. Residues: CASSLGHRGLTEAFF. Full variable domain (missing parts from reference TRBV5-1 and TRBJ1-1): KAGVTQTPRYLIKTRGQQVTLSCSPISGHRSVSWYQQTPGQGLQFLFEYFSETQRNKGNFPGRFSGRQFSNSRSEMNVSTLELGDSALYLCASSLGHRGLTEAFFGQGTRLTVV.

Written as DNA, the CDR3 is TGTGCCAGCAGCCCGTTTGACAGCTACACCGGGGAGCTGTTTTTT. Its translation: CASSPFDSYTGELFF. V and J are TRBV11-2 and TRBJ2-2, with D perhaps TRBD1 (5 bases). V dropped 5 bases and J dropped 3 bases, with 13 bases sitting between them. Germline values: CDR1 SGHAT, CDR2 FQNNGV. There are 15 residues in the CDR3.

This clonotype was counted ten times or more. This chain uses TRBV5-4 with TRBJ2-5; 11 positions match TRBD2. This CDR3 is built from 15 residues. With V trimmed by 1 base and J by 5 bases, 4 bases remained unmatched. The germline CDR1 and CDR2 sequences are SGHNT and YYREEE (reference sequence). The CDR3 is CASSLTSGSGETQYF. The DNA of the CDR3 is TGTGCCAGCAGCTTGACTAGCGGGAGCGGGGAGACCCAGTACTTC.

This chain uses TRBV7-6 with TRBJ2-7; D possibly corresponds to TRBD2 (6 bases). CDR1 is SGHVS, CDR2 FNYEAQ, per germline. This CDR3 has 13 amino acids. V lost 4 bases, J lost 6 bases, and 13 bases lay in between. As DNA, the CDR3 is TGTGCCAGCAGCTCCCCGGGAGAAGGCGAGCAGTACTTC. Translation gives CASSSPGEGEQYF.

This clonotype was recorded a few times. This chain uses TRBV29-1 with TRBJ2-2; D may be TRBD1 (6 bases). Looked up from germline, CDR1 is SQVTM and CDR2 is ANQGSEA. The CDR3 runs 13 residues. With 6 bases removed from V and 1 base from J, the gap between germline ends came to 9 bases. The CDR3 DNA is TGCAGCGTGGGGACACAGAACACCGGGGAGCTGTTTTTT. Amino acid sequence: CSVGTQNTGELFF.

This clonotype appeared many times. This chain links TRBV24-1 with TRBJ2-2; D ambiguous. Germline V gene data show CDR1 as KGHDR and CDR2 as SFDVKD. Trimming cost V 0 bases and J 1 base, with 8 bases left between them. The CDR3 covers 16 residues. CDR3 amino acids: CATSDLGPKNTGELFF. In DNA, the CDR3 is TGTGCCACCAGTGATTTGGGTCCGAAGAACACCGGGGAGCTGTTTTTT.

This clonotype was seen many times. This chain connects TRBV11-2 to TRBJ2-3; TRBD2 matches 13 bases. From germline, CDR1 is SGHAT and CDR2 FQNNGV. Trimming cost V 0 bases and J 4 bases; bases outside gene matches: 4. The CDR3 contains 17 residues. CDR3 in amino acids: CASSLDGLAGVSDTQYF. The CDR3 region has the DNA TGTGCCAGCAGCTTAGACGGACTAGCGGGAGTTTCAGATACGCAGTATTTT.

This clonotype was detected only a few times. The V gene is TRBV28, the J gene TRBJ1-1, with 9 positions matching TRBD1. The CDR3 has 14 amino acids. Germline V gene lookup returns CDR1 MDHEN and CDR2 SYDVKM. V trimming: 5 bases; J trimming: 3 bases; junction bases outside the gene matches: 4. The CDR3 coding sequence is TGTGCCAGCAGTCCCGGGACAGGGTACACTGAAGCTTTCTTT. Translated, it gives CASSPGTGYTEAFF. The complete variable domain, with remaining parts taken from reference TRBV28 and TRBJ1-1, reads DVKVTQSSRYLVKRTGEKVFLECVQDMDHENMFWYRQDPGLGLRLIYFSYDVKMKEKGDIPEGYSVSREKKERFSLILESASTNQTSMYLCASSPGTGYTEAFFGQGTRLTVV.

This clonotype has ten or more counts. The chain couples TRBV3-1 to TRBJ1-2; 12 nucleotides line up with TRBD1. Germline V gene data show CDR1 as LGHDT and CDR2 as YNNKEL (reference sequence). The CDR3 runs to 16 residues. V lost 5 bases to trimming and J lost 4 bases; unmatched junction nucleotides: 8. The CDR3 region is CASSKAGTGGSYGYTF. CDR3 bases: TGTGCCAGCAGCAAAGCCGGGACAGGGGGCTCCTATGGCTACACCTTC.

V is TRBV5-6 and J is TRBJ2-2; 13 nucleotides agree with TRBD2. Germline V gives CDR1 SGHDT, CDR2 YYEEEE. This CDR3 is built from 16 residues. The V and J ends lost 0 bases and 6 bases, in that order; junction bases with no gene match: 2. CDR3 residues: CASSLGLAGGAGELFF. CDR3 nucleotides: TGTGCCAGCAGCTTGGGACTAGCGGGAGGAGCCGGGGAGCTGTTTTTT.

This clonotype was found many times. The chain links TRBV6-6 to TRBJ2-2; possibly TRBD1 for D (7 bases). The CDR3 is 16 residues long. The V gene lost 2 bases and the J gene lost 6 bases, with 16 bases spanning the gap. Looked up from germline, CDR1 is MNHNY and CDR2 is SVGAGI (reference sequence). The CDR3 reads CASSYPRAGGSGELFF. Written as DNA, the CDR3 is TGTGCCAGCAGTTACCCTCGGGCAGGGGGGTCCGGGGAGCTGTTTTTT.

This clonotype was seen only a few times. The chain combines TRBV27 with TRBJ1-4; TRBD1 is a possible D gene (5 bases). The CDR3 length is 15 residues. Trimming left V 0 bases short and J 3 bases short, with 8 bases between. Germline V gives CDR1 MNHEY, CDR2 SMNVEV (reference sequence). The CDR3 coding sequence is TGTGCCAGCAGTTTATCGTGGGGGGCTAATGAAAAACTGTTTTTT. This translates into CASSLSWGANEKLFF.

V gene TRBV12-3 or TRBV12-4 combines with J gene TRBJ1-3; no reliable D call. The CDR3 totals 11 residues. Trimming removed 5 bases from V and 4 bases from J, with 3 bases in between. CDR3 residues: CASSLGNTIYF. CDR3 DNA sequence: TGTGCCAGCAGTCTCGGAAACACCATATATTTT.

This clonotype was seen repeatedly, ten times or more. The chain joins TRBV12-3 or TRBV12-4 to TRBJ1-6; D possibly corresponds to TRBD1 (5 bases). Between the trimmed V and J ends, which lost 5 bases and 10 bases, there was a span of 12 bases. The CDR3 length is 13 residues. This chain's CDR3 is CASSLRGNSPLHF. The CDR3 DNA reads TGTGCCAGCAGTCTGAGGGGTAACTCACCCCTCCACTTT.

This clonotype has a count of ten or more. This sequence joins TRBV5-1 and TRBJ1-1; D uncertain. The germline CDR1 and CDR2 sequences are SGHRS and YFSETQ. V dropped 7 bases and J dropped 3 bases, with 13 bases sitting between them. The CDR3 consists of 13 residues. The CDR3 is CASGRTPDTEAFF. In DNA, the CDR3 is TGCGCCAGCGGGCGGACTCCGGACACTGAAGCTTTCTTT.

This clonotype came up a few times. This chain uses TRBV27 with TRBJ2-5, with D unresolved. Trimming left V 11 bases short and J 7 bases short, with 8 bases between. There are 9 residues in the CDR3. The germline gives CDR1 MNHEY, CDR2 SMNVEV (reference sequence). Here the CDR3 DNA reads TGTGCCCCCTTTGGGACCCAGTACTTC. It yields the protein CAPFGTQYF.

The V call is TRBV12-3 or TRBV12-4, the J call TRBJ2-1; D unclear. This CDR3 is 12 amino acids long. V dropped 6 bases and J dropped 0 bases, with 3 bases sitting between them. The CDR3 reads CASRRSYNEQFF. In DNA, the CDR3 is TGTGCCAGCAGACGCTCCTACAATGAGCAGTTCTTC.

In this sample, this clonotype turned up a few times. The rearrangement links TRBV30 to TRBJ1-3; TRBD1 agrees at 12 bases. The germline V gene has CDR1 GTSNPN and CDR2 SVGIG (reference sequence). With V trimmed by 0 bases and J by 4 bases, 7 bases remained unmatched. The CDR3 loop spans 17 amino acids. The CDR3 DNA reads TGTGCCTGGAGTGTACTGGGGGACAGGGGGCCCGGAAACACCATATATTTT. Translated, it gives CAWSVLGDRGPGNTIYF. The whole variable domain, filled in from reference TRBV30 and TRBJ1-3, reads SQTIHQWPATLVQPVGSPLSLECTVEGTSNPNLYWYRQAAGRGLQLLFYSVGIGQISSEVPQNLSASRPQDRQFILSSKKLLLSDSGFYLCAWSVLGDRGPGNTIYFGEGSWLTVV.

The J gene is TRBJ2-1, the V gene TRBV20-1; D is ambiguous. V was cut by 0 bases and J by 8 bases, with 14 bases left in between. Germline V gene data show CDR1 as DFQATT and CDR2 as SNEGSKA (reference sequence). CDR3 length: 14 residues. CDR3 in amino acids: CSARDPNSLDEQFF. In DNA form, the CDR3 reads TGCAGTGCTAGAGATCCGAACAGCCTAGATGAGCAGTTCTTC.

The gene calls are TRBV20-1 and TRBJ1-5; 10 nucleotides align to TRBD1. The germline gives CDR1 DFQATT, CDR2 SNEGSKA (reference sequence). This CDR3 is built from 16 residues. Trimming removed 3 bases from V and 6 bases from J; junction bases left unmatched: 11. In DNA, the CDR3 is TGCAGTGCTAGTGGAAGGGGACAGGGGATTCGTCAGCCCCAGCATTTT. Protein product: CSASGRGQGIRQPQHF.

This clonotype was detected many times. This chain joins TRBV29-1 and TRBJ2-4; 9 bases line up with TRBD1. With V trimmed by 6 bases and J by 8 bases, 8 bases remained unmatched. The CDR3 loop spans 13 amino acids. Germline lookup yields CDR1 SQVTM and CDR2 ANQGSEA. CDR3 sequence reads: CSVEGQGTHIQYF. CDR3 nucleotide sequence: TGCAGCGTAGAGGGACAGGGAACGCACATTCAGTACTTC. Looking up the rest from reference TRBV29-1 and TRBJ2-4 gives the full variable domain: SAVISQKPSRDICQRGTSLTIQCQVDSQVTMMFWYRQQPGQSLTLIATANQGSEATYESGFVIDKFPISRPNLTFSTLTVSNMSPEDSSIYLCSVEGQGTHIQYFGAGTRLSVL.